A single sample gave rise to the 32 T cell receptor beta chains below, sequenced in a study of regulatory T cells in long-lasting Graves disease. Construction of the TCR beta libraries employed iRepertoire HTBI primers in conjunction with Arm-PCR of CDR3 regions. Each CDR3 protein gets one entry after TCRdb re-called the multiplex PCR reads with MiXCR. The sample has about 540,000 distinct CDR3 sequences, roughly 13% seen once. Indicated time point: newly diagnosed GD, antithyroid drugs for less than 3 months. After RNA was extracted from PBMCs, the TCR library was made from it. These data were likewise used in another study, on T cells in Graves' hyperthyroidism and ophthalmopathy.

Sequences were derived from peripheral blood mononuclear cells (PBMCs), sampled at new diagnosis, from a patient treated with antithyroid drugs. Receptors were obtained from a man younger than 40 with Graves disease.

There are many counts of this clonotype. V and J are TRBV18 and TRBJ1-1; D is ambiguous. Germline assignment: CDR1 KGHSH and CDR2 LQKENI. V was clipped by 2 bases and J by 2 bases, with 9 bases between them. The CDR3 is 14 amino acids. The CDR3 protein is CASSPTPLNTEAFF. CDR3 sequence (DNA): TGTGCCAGCTCACCAACTCCTCTTAACACTGAAGCTTTCTTT.

This clonotype has ten or more counts. The rearrangement uses TRBV27 and TRBJ2-7; the match to TRBD1 covers 9 bases. In germline, CDR1 is MNHEY, CDR2 SMNVEV (reference sequence). The V gene end was trimmed by 5 bases and the J gene end by 2 bases; junction bases not matched to a gene: 7. This CDR3 is 15 amino acids long. The CDR3 loop is CASSVGQGKAYEQYF. CDR3 DNA sequence: TGTGCCAGCAGTGTGGGACAGGGAAAGGCCTACGAGCAGTACTTC.

The table lists this clonotype with many counts. V gene TRBV4-1 combines with J gene TRBJ2-1; D possibly uses TRBD1 or TRBD2 (5 bases each). V was clipped by 4 bases and J by 8 bases, with 15 bases between them. CDR1 is MGHRA and CDR2 is YSYEKL in the germline V gene. This CDR3 comprises 14 residues. CDR3 in DNA: TGCGCCAGCAGCCCAGGGAGCAGGGCCGATGAGCAGTTCTTC. Protein product: CASSPGSRADEQFF.

This clonotype was detected ten times or more. This rearrangement joins TRBV20-1 to TRBJ2-1; no reliable D call. Per germline, CDR1 DFQATT and CDR2 SNEGSKA (reference sequence). V lost 0 bases and J 7 bases, leaving 16 bases between the germline ends. There are 15 residues in the CDR3. The DNA of the CDR3 is TGCAGTGCTAGAGATCTGTGGGGTGACGGAAATGAGCAGTTCTTC. Translation: CSARDLWGDGNEQFF.

This clonotype was counted only a few times. The chain employs TRBV5-1 and TRBJ2-1; 7 bases fit TRBD1. J lost 2 bases, V lost 3 bases, and 11 bases had no gene match. The CDR3 covers 17 residues. Germline loops: CDR1 SGHRS, CDR2 YFSETQ. The chain's CDR3 is CASSSRTGVSPYNEQFF. The CDR3 nucleotides read TGCGCCAGCAGCTCTCGGACAGGAGTCTCACCCTACAATGAGCAGTTCTTC. The whole variable domain, filled in from reference TRBV5-1 and TRBJ2-1, reads KAGVTQTPRYLIKTRGQQVTLSCSPISGHRSVSWYQQTPGQGLQFLFEYFSETQRNKGNFPGRFSGRQFSNSRSEMNVSTLELGDSALYLCASSSRTGVSPYNEQFFGPGTRLTVL.

This clonotype was detected many times. The chain recombines TRBV20-1 with TRBJ2-5; TRBD2 aligns across 15 bases. The CDR3 is made up of 17 amino acids. Germline CDR1 is DFQATT and CDR2 is SNEGSKA (reference sequence). With V trimmed by 3 bases and J by 5 bases, 10 bases remained unmatched. The CDR3 region has the DNA TGCAGTGCTAGTCACCTGGGACTAGCGGGAGGCCTGGAGACCCAGTACTTC. This codes for CSASHLGLAGGLETQYF.

This clonotype occurred a few times. The V and J genes are TRBV5-4 and TRBJ2-1; 14 bases line up with TRBD2. With V trimmed by 2 bases and J by 8 bases, 6 bases remained unmatched. The CDR3 spans 16 residues. Germline CDR1 and CDR2: SGHNT and YYREEE (reference sequence). As DNA, the CDR3 is TGTGCCAGCAGCTTCGGGACTAGCGGGAGTATGGATGAGCAGTTCTTC. As protein: CASSFGTSGSMDEQFF.

This clonotype was observed once. Given a much more abundant clone one base away, this may be a read error. This rearrangement joins TRBV5-4 to TRBJ2-5; 7 nucleotides match TRBD1. This CDR3 contains 13 residues. From germline, CDR1 is SGHNT and CDR2 YYREEE (reference sequence). The ends lost 4 bases at V and 2 bases at J; junction bases unmatched: 2. CDR3 nucleotide sequence: TGTGCCAGCAGCGAGGGACAGCAAGAGACCCAGTACTTC. Translating gives CASSEGQQETQYF.

This clonotype has ten or more counts. The chain has TRBV30 and TRBJ1-1; D unclear. Trimming took 0 bases from V and 5 from J, leaving 7 bases between them. The CDR3 runs 12 residues. Germline values: CDR1 GTSNPN, CDR2 SVGIG (reference sequence). CDR3 DNA sequence: TGTGCCTGGAGTGTACGGGGAACTGAAGCTTTCTTT. This encodes CAWSVRGTEAFF.

This clonotype was picked up many times. The genes are TRBV3-1 and TRBJ2-3; D is possibly TRBD2 (5 bases). The CDR3 spans 12 residues. Germline V gives CDR1 LGHDT, CDR2 YNNKEL (reference sequence). Trimming took off 4 bases at V and 6 bases at J, with 8 bases between the two ends. This chain's CDR3 is CASSRQRDTQYF. CDR3 coding DNA: TGTGCCAGCAGCCGCCAGCGGGATACGCAGTATTTT.

The chain is built from TRBV18 and TRBJ2-7; no firm D call. Between the trimmed V and J ends, which lost 0 bases and 0 bases, there was a span of 15 bases. CDR1 KGHSH and CDR2 LQKENI come from the germline V gene. CDR3 length equals 17 residues. The CDR3 here is CASSPPRHSTSSYEQYF. CDR3 nucleotides: TGTGCCAGCTCACCACCACGGCACAGTACGAGCTCCTACGAGCAGTACTTC.

The CDR3 here is CASSQVLYSPTGANVLTF. The CDR3 nucleotides are TGTGCCAGCAGCCAAGTTCTATATTCGCCCACTGGGGCCAACGTCCTGACTTTC. The chain joins TRBV3-1 to TRBJ2-6, with D uncertain. V was shortened by 1 base and J by 2 bases, with 15 bases between the two germline ends. Germline assignment: CDR1 LGHDT and CDR2 YNNKEL (reference sequence). This CDR3 is 18 amino acids long.

This clonotype was recorded a few times. CDR3 region: CSARTVVGLAGAPSYTDTQYF. The CDR3, as DNA: TGCAGTGCTAGAACGGTTGTGGGACTAGCGGGAGCTCCCTCTTACACAGATACGCAGTATTTT. The chain has TRBV20-1 and TRBJ2-3, with 14 bases identical to TRBD2. V lost 2 bases and J lost 2; bases outside the gene matches: 18. Germline CDR1 reads DFQATT; CDR2 reads SNEGSKA (reference sequence). CDR3 size: 21 residues.

In this sample, this clonotype turned up many times. V usage is TRBV20-1 and J usage is TRBJ2-1, with TRBD2 identical over 11 bases. This CDR3 has 15 amino acids. Germline values: CDR1 DFQATT, CDR2 SNEGSKA (reference sequence). J gave up 6 bases and V 4 bases, and 8 bases lay outside the gene matches. This CDR3 is CSATLVLAGGNEQFF. The CDR3 bases are TGCAGTGCTACTTTAGTCCTAGCGGGGGGCAATGAGCAGTTCTTC.

The table lists this clonotype with many counts. J is TRBJ1-3 and V is TRBV12-3 or TRBV12-4; maybe TRBD1 (5 bases). The V and J ends lost 5 bases and 1 base respectively, with 9 bases between them. The CDR3 is 14 amino acids. This CDR3 reads CASSQQVSGNTIYF. CDR3 in DNA: TGTGCCAGCAGTCAACAGGTTTCTGGAAACACCATATATTTT.

This clonotype was picked up one time. The junction and the germline gene differ at one end; a read error may be behind it. This rearrangement joins TRBV27 to TRBJ1-3; 9 bases map to TRBD1. Germline-derived CDR1 and CDR2 are MNHEY and SMNVEV (reference sequence). This CDR3 contains 17 residues. CDR3 nucleotides: TGTGCCAGCAGTTCGGCCGGCGGGACAGGGCTAGGAAACACCTTATATTTT. Residues: CASSSAGGTGLGNTLYF.

Ten or more counts support this clonotype. The chain uses TRBV27 and TRBJ2-5, with D maybe TRBD2 (6 bases). Germline lookup yields CDR1 MNHEY and CDR2 SMNVEV (reference sequence). With 8 bases removed from V and 7 bases from J, the gap between germline ends came to 11 bases. CDR3 length: 11 residues. In nucleotides, the CDR3 is TGTGCCAGCCGCATGCGGGGGACCCAGTACTTC. Its protein is CASRMRGTQYF.

This clonotype came up many times. At one end the junction does not follow the germline gene, possibly because of a read error. This CDR3 reads CAWSVPGQRGF. For the CDR3, the DNA is TGTGCCTGGAGTGTGCCGGGACAACGCGGATTC. V gene TRBV30 combines with J gene TRBJ1-2, with a possible D match to TRBD1 (6 bases). The CDR3 covers 11 residues. The V gene's germline CDR1 is GTSNPN and CDR2 SVGIG (reference sequence).

The chain couples TRBV30 to TRBJ1-5; D not certain. Germline loops: CDR1 GTSNPN, CDR2 SVGIG (reference sequence). The CDR3 spans 13 residues. The V end was cut by 0 bases, the J end by 6 bases, with 9 bases between. CDR3 amino acids: CAWSVEASQPQHF. The CDR3 DNA is TGTGCCTGGAGTGTGGAGGCGAGTCAGCCCCAGCATTTT.

This clonotype was recorded at least ten times. This chain links TRBV10-2 with TRBJ2-7; weak D call: TRBD1 (5 bases). The CDR3 is 14 amino acids. With 5 bases removed from V and 2 bases from J, the gap between germline ends came to 13 bases. Germline CDR1 is WSHSY and CDR2 is SAAADI. CDR3 loop: CASSSLAGPYEQYF. CDR3 DNA sequence: TGCGCCAGCAGTAGTCTGGCAGGGCCCTACGAGCAGTACTTC.

This clonotype was seen many times. The chain employs TRBV6-5 and TRBJ2-2; 11 positions match TRBD2. The V segment lost 2 bases and the J segment 6 bases; nucleotides outside the gene matches: 5. This CDR3 is built from 16 residues. Germline V gene data show CDR1 as MNHEY and CDR2 as SVGAGI. Here the CDR3 DNA reads TGTGCCAGCAGTTACGGTAGCGGGAGGGGGGCCGGGGAGCTGTTTTTT. Translating gives CASSYGSGRGAGELFF.

This clonotype was seen many times. This chain links TRBV30 with TRBJ2-1, with 10 nucleotides matching TRBD2. The CDR3 runs to 14 residues. Germline lookup yields CDR1 GTSNPN and CDR2 SVGIG (reference sequence). V shed 1 base and J 7 bases; nucleotides not matched to a gene: 4. This CDR3 reads CAWSGSGRLNEQFF. The CDR3 nucleotides read TGTGCCTGGAGTGGTAGCGGGAGGTTGAATGAGCAGTTCTTC.

The chain has TRBV12-3 or TRBV12-4 and TRBJ2-2, with TRBD2 identical over 11 bases. The CDR3 runs 15 residues. V was pared by 3 bases and J by 5 bases, with 2 bases of the junction left unmatched. CDR3 protein: CASSFPSGRTGELFF. For the CDR3, the DNA is TGTGCCAGCAGTTTTCCTAGCGGGAGGACCGGGGAGCTGTTTTTT.

This clonotype was seen many times. This sequence joins TRBV11-2 and TRBJ2-5, with D maybe TRBD1 (6 bases). CDR1 is SGHAT, CDR2 FQNNGV, per germline. The CDR3 has 15 residues. V lost 3 bases and J lost 1, with 12 bases in between. The CDR3 is CASSFLGTTQETQYF. The CDR3 bases are TGTGCCAGCAGCTTTTTAGGGACAACCCAAGAGACCCAGTACTTC.

The CDR3 DNA sequence: TGTGCCATAGACAGGGGCGCATACTATGGCTACACCTTC. It specifies CAIDRGAYYGYTF. The genes are TRBV13 and TRBJ1-2; 8 bases map to TRBD1. Per germline, CDR1 PRHDT and CDR2 FYEKMQ (reference sequence). CDR3 length: 13 residues. V lost 10 bases and J lost 3; bases outside the gene matches: 7.

This clonotype was counted many times. The chain links TRBV29-1 to TRBJ2-3, with 14 positions matching TRBD2. From germline, CDR1 is SQVTM and CDR2 ANQGSEA. V dropped 7 bases and J dropped 5; count of bases not matched to a gene: 8. The length of the CDR3 is 15 residues. CDR3 DNA: TGCAGCGGATCCGGGACTAGCGGGAGCGGAGATACGCAGTATTTT. It is translated as CSGSGTSGSGDTQYF.

This clonotype was recorded at least ten times. The genes are TRBV15 and TRBJ2-3; 7 bases fit TRBD2. The CDR3 extends over 15 amino acids. Germline CDR1 is LNHNV and CDR2 is YYDKDF (reference sequence). V trimming: 4 bases; J trimming: 3 bases; junction bases outside the gene matches: 7. The CDR3 DNA reads as TGTGCCACCAGCACGCGGGAGATTGGGACAGATACGCAGTATTTT. Translating gives CATSTREIGTDTQYF.

V is TRBV5-6 and J is TRBJ1-5; 9 bases map to TRBD1. V gave up 7 bases and J gave up 6 bases; unmatched junction bases: 8. Germline loops: CDR1 SGHDT, CDR2 YYEEEE. The CDR3 runs 14 residues. DNA for the CDR3: TGTGCCAGCTCTGGACAGGGGAACCGTCAGCCCCAGCATTTT. This gives the protein CASSGQGNRQPQHF. Drawing the rest from reference TRBV5-6 and TRBJ1-5, the complete variable domain is DAGVTQSPTHLIKTRGQQVTLRCSPKSGHDTVSWYQQALGQGPQFIFQYYEEEERQRGNFPDRFSGHQFPNYSSELNVNALLLGDSALYLCASSGQGNRQPQHFGDGTRLSIL.

The chain joins TRBV24-1 to TRBJ2-2; 11 bases align to TRBD2. This CDR3 region has 18 residues. CDR1 and CDR2 (germline): KGHDR, SFDVKD. V shed 2 bases, J shed 0 bases, and the junction held 4 bases outside the gene matches. The CDR3 spells CATSDWASGGSNTGELFF. DNA for the CDR3: TGTGCCACCAGTGATTGGGCTAGCGGGGGGTCGAACACCGGGGAGCTGTTTTTT.

Only a few counts were recorded for this clonotype. The rearrangement joins TRBV29-1 to TRBJ1-2; possibly TRBD1 for D (5 bases). This CDR3 is built from 13 residues. Germline CDR1 is SQVTM and CDR2 is ANQGSEA. V lost 6 bases to trimming and J lost 8 bases, with 19 bases between them. CDR3 sequence (DNA): TGCAGCGTGGACACTCCCCAGAGGGGCGGCTACACCTTC. This sequence encodes CSVDTPQRGGYTF.

This clonotype appeared many times. This sequence joins TRBV27 and TRBJ1-2; 9 nucleotides match TRBD1. Germline CDR1 is MNHEY and CDR2 is SMNVEV (reference sequence). The CDR3 has 15 residues. The ends lost 7 bases at V and 8 bases at J; junction bases unmatched: 14. The CDR3 region is CASTTGTGPMEGYTF. The CDR3 nucleotides are TGTGCCAGCACCACCGGGACAGGGCCCATGGAGGGCTACACCTTC.

In the case of this clonotype: A clone one base away is much larger, so this may be a read error. DNA for the CDR3: TGTGCCAGCAGTTTAAGAGGCCTGGGCGTGGGATCACCCCTCCACTTT. It is translated as CASSLRGLGVGSPLHF. The rearrangement joins TRBV12-3 or TRBV12-4 to TRBJ1-6; no clear D gene. Trimming removed 2 bases from V and 10 bases from J, with 18 bases in between. The CDR3 spans 16 residues.